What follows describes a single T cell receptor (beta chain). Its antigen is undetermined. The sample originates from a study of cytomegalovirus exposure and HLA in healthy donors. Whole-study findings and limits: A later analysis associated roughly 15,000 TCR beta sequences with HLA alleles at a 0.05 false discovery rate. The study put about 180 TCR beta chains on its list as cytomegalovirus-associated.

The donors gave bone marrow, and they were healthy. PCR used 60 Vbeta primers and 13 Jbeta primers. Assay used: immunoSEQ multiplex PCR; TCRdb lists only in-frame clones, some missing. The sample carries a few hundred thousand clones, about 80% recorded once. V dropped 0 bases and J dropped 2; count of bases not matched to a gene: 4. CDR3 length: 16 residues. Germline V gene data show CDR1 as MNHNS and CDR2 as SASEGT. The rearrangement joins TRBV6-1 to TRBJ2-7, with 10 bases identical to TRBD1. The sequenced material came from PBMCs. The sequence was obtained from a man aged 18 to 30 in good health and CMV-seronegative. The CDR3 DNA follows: TGTGCCAGCAGTGAAGCTGGGACAGGGGACCCCTACGAGCAGTACTTC. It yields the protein CASSEAGTGDPYEQYF.